This is a list of T cell receptor beta chains from one sample in a study of T cell repertoires in cytomegalovirus infection. TCRdb processed the reads anew with MiXCR; each CDR3 protein has one entry. The table records about 150,000 distinct CDR3 sequences, around 24% of them present only once. Specimen: PBMCs. The receptor source for this set is a human donor in good health (CMV status not recorded). Some clones in this sample may be carry-over from other donors' samples. Each CDR3 is given with its conserved first and last residue. Each record gives: V gene, CDR3 length, clone size, J gene, D gene, CDR3 protein, CDR3 DNA. A D gene is named only where the DNA matches it firmly. Rows give clone size only sometimes, using once, few, many, or a class for an expanded clone.

TRBV18,15,few,TRBJ2-5,.,CASSPRTARKETQYF,TGTGCCAGCTCACCGAGGACAGCGCGGAAAGAGACCCAGTACTTC
TRBV7-2,17,many,TRBJ2-1,TRBD2,CASSLALVLATYNEQFF,TGTGCCAGCAGCTTAGCCTTAGTACTAGCGACCTACAATGAGCAGTTCTTC
TRBV5-4,17,few,TRBJ2-1,TRBD2,CASSSGLARSGYNEQFF,TGTGCCAGCAGCTCAGGACTAGCTCGATCCGGTTACAATGAGCAGTTCTTC
TRBV7-3,15,.,TRBJ2-1,TRBD2,CASSSLAGGPNEQFF,TGTGCCAGCAGCTCCCTAGCGGGAGGGCCAAATGAGCAGTTCTTC
TRBV7-8,14,many,TRBJ1-1,.,CASSQVIQPDEAFF,TGTGCCAGCAGCCAAGTGATACAACCTGATGAAGCTTTCTTT
TRBV19,14,few,TRBJ1-2,.,CASSPRTPSGGYTF,TGTGCCAGTAGTCCACGGACCCCGAGCGGTGGCTACACCTTC
TRBV28,16,.,TRBJ1-5,.,CASSPIPARVNQPQHF,TGTGCCAGCAGTCCTATCCCGGCCAGGGTAAATCAGCCCCAGCATTTT
TRBV29-1,14,few,TRBJ2-7,TRBD1,CSVGRTGSSYEQYF,TGCAGCGTGGGTAGGACAGGGTCATCCTACGAGCAGTACTTC
TRBV7-9,15,few,TRBJ2-2,TRBD1,CASSSGQGAAGELFF,TGTGCCAGCAGCTCTGGACAGGGGGCGGCCGGGGAGCTGTTTTTT
TRBV5-1,14,few,TRBJ2-1,TRBD1,CASSLGQGKYEQFF,TGCGCCAGCAGCCTTGGACAGGGGAAATATGAGCAGTTCTTC
TRBV2,13,.,TRBJ1-4,TRBD1,CASSWDRKEKLFF,TGTGCCAGCAGCTGGGACAGGAAAGAAAAACTGTTTTTT
TRBV20-1,15,.,TRBJ2-7,TRBD2,CSAREVTSGSYEQYF,TGCAGTGCTAGAGAAGTGACTAGCGGGAGCTACGAGCAGTACTTC
TRBV2,15,few,TRBJ1-5,TRBD1,CASESNRGLNQPQHF,TGTGCCAGCGAGAGTAACAGGGGATTGAATCAGCCCCAGCATTTT
TRBV5-4,13,few,TRBJ2-3,.,CASSLDRTDTQYF,TGTGCCAGCAGCTTGGACCGCACAGATACGCAGTATTTT
TRBV12-3/TRBV12-4,14,many,TRBJ1-4,.,CASSHRRMEEKLFF,TGTGCCAGCAGCCACCGCCGGATGGAGGAAAAACTGTTTTTT
TRBV28,14,.,TRBJ1-2,TRBD1,CASSLTGAGYGYTF,TGTGCCAGCAGTCTGACAGGGGCAGGCTATGGCTACACCTTC
TRBV11-2,15,many,TRBJ2-1,TRBD2,CASRWTSGTYNEQFF,TGTGCCAGCAGGTGGACTAGCGGTACCTACAATGAGCAGTTCTTC
TRBV5-5,15,few,TRBJ2-1,.,CASSLEQSLYNEQFF,TGTGCCAGCAGCTTGGAACAGTCCCTCTACAATGAGCAGTTCTTC
TRBV27,15,few,TRBJ1-6,.,CASKYGSSYNSPLHF,TGTGCCAGCAAATACGGGAGCTCCTATAATTCACCCCTCCACTTT
TRBV6-1,15,few,TRBJ1-4,.,CASSEARGGGEKLFF,TGTGCCAGCAGTGAGGCAAGGGGCGGAGGTGAAAAACTGTTTTTT
TRBV20-1,14,many,TRBJ2-3,TRBD2,CSARRTSGRDTQYF,TGCAGTGCTAGAAGGACTAGCGGGAGAGATACGCAGTATTTT
TRBV12-3/TRBV12-4,13,many,TRBJ2-7,.,CASSPFLGDEQYF,TGTGCCAGCAGCCCCTTTCTAGGAGACGAGCAGTACTTC
TRBV7-9,15,.,TRBJ2-2,TRBD2,CASSLDWTRGGELFF,TGTGCCAGCAGCTTAGACTGGACTAGGGGCGGGGAGCTGTTTTTT
TRBV11-2,18,.,TRBJ2-3,.,CASSSILSGGGLGDTQYF,TGTGCCAGCAGCTCCATTCTTTCCGGGGGAGGCTTGGGAGATACGCAGTATTTT
TRBV6-1,16,few,TRBJ1-5,.,CASSEGDGYSNQPQHF,TGTGCCAGCAGTGAAGGGGACGGATATAGCAATCAGCCCCAGCATTTT
TRBV30,15,.,TRBJ2-1,TRBD2,CAWSVLADRNNEQFF,TGTGCCTGGAGTGTACTAGCGGATCGAAACAATGAGCAGTTCTTC
TRBV6-2/TRBV6-3,12,few,TRBJ2-1,.,CASSRTGLEQFF,TGTGCCAGCAGTCGAACAGGGCTGGAGCAGTTCTTC
TRBV24-1,16,.,TRBJ2-3,.,CATSDSGQGHTDTQYF,.
TRBV29-1,18,.,TRBJ2-1,TRBD2,CSVEDPFQTSGRHNEQFF,TGCAGCGTTGAAGATCCCTTTCAGACTAGCGGGAGACACAATGAGCAGTTCTTC
TRBV5-5,15,.,TRBJ1-1,.,CASSLFGMSNTEAFF,TGTGCCAGCAGCTTGTTTGGGATGTCGAACACTGAAGCTTTCTTT
TRBV29-1,16,few,TRBJ2-5,TRBD2,CSVDAWMGGTQETQYF,TGCAGCGTTGACGCTTGGATGGGAGGGACGCAAGAGACCCAGTACTTC
TRBV11-3,13,.,TRBJ2-3,TRBD2,CASSLRGADTQYF,TGTGCCAGCAGCCTACGGGGGGCAGATACGCAGTATTTT
TRBV12-3/TRBV12-4,14,few,TRBJ1-1,.,CASSPTGPYTEAFF,TGTGCCAGCAGTCCCACGGGGCCGTACACTGAAGCTTTCTTT
TRBV5-5,12,.,TRBJ2-7,.,CASSSDVYEQYF,TGTGCCAGCAGCTCGGATGTCTACGAGCAGTACTTC
TRBV5-1,12,many,TRBJ1-1,.,CASSLNRDEAFF,TGCGCCAGCAGCCTCAACAGGGATGAAGCTTTCTTT
TRBV6-1,16,.,TRBJ1-5,.,CASSESAGGARQPQHF,TGTGCCAGCAGTGAATCCGCCGGGGGCGCGAGGCAGCCCCAGCATTTT
TRBV19,13,few,TRBJ1-1,.,CASSIWGNTEAFF,TGTGCCAGTAGTATTTGGGGTAACACTGAAGCTTTCTTT
TRBV6-2/TRBV6-3,12,.,TRBJ1-5,.,CASRQTHQPQHF,TGTGCCAGCAGACAGACTCATCAGCCCCAGCATTTT
TRBV6-6,15,few,TRBJ1-2,.,CASSFNGAPASGYTF,TGTGCCAGCAGTTTCAACGGGGCGCCGGCCTCCGGCTACACCTTC
TRBV7-6,13,many,TRBJ2-5,.,CASSLGTGETQYF,TGTGCCAGCAGCTTAGGGACTGGAGAGACCCAGTACTTC
TRBV28,14,.,TRBJ1-5,.,CASSLFGNNQPQHF,TGTGCCAGCAGTTTATTCGGCAACAATCAGCCCCAGCATTTT
TRBV7-2,15,many,TRBJ2-7,.,CASSLLQVSSYEQYF,TGTGCCAGCAGCTTACTGCAGGTCAGCTCCTACGAGCAGTACTTC
TRBV2,13,few,TRBJ1-2,.,CASSGRRNYGYTF,TGTGCCAGCAGTGGCAGGCGTAACTATGGCTACACCTTC
TRBV6-2/TRBV6-3,15,few,TRBJ2-6,.,CASSARRAGANVLTF,TGTGCCAGCAGCGCCCGCCGGGCCGGGGCCAACGTCCTGACTTTC
TRBV28,15,.,TRBJ2-6,.,CASSLVGRGANVLTF,TGTGCCAGCAGTTTAGTGGGGAGGGGGGCCAACGTCCTGACTTTC